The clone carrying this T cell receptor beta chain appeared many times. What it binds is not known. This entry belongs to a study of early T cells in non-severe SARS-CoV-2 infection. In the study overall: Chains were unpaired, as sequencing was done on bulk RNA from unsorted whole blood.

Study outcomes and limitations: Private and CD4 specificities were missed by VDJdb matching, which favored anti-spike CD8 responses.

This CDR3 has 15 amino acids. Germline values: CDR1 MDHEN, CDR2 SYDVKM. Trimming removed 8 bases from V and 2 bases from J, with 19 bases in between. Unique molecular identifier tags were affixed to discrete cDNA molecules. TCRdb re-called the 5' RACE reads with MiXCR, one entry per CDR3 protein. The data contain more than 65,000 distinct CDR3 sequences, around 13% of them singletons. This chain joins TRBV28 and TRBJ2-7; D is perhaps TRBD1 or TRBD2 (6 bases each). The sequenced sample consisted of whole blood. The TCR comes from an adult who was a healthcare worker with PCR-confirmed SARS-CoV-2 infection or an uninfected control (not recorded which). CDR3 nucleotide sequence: TGTGCCAGCGGCCTCTCGGGGGACAAGACCTACGAGCAGTACTTC. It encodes CASGLSGDKTYEQYF.